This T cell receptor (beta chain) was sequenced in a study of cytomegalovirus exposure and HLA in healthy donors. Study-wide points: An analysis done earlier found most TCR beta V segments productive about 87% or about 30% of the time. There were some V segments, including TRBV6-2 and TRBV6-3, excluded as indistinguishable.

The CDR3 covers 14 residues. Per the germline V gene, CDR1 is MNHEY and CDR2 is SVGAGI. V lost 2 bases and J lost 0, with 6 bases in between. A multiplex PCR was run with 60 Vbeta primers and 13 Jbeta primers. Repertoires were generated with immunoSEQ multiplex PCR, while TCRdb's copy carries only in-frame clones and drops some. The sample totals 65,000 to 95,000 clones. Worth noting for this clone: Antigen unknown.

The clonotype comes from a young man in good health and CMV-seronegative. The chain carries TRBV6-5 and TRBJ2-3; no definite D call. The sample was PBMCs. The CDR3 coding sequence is TGTGCCAGCAGTTACCTAATAAGCACAGATACGCAGTATTTT. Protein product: CASSYLISTDTQYF.